These 30 T cell receptor beta chains were sequenced from one sample in a study of patients and donors after allogeneic stem cell transplantation. TCRdb re-called the RT-PCR reads with MiXCR, one entry per CDR3 protein. This table has more than 150,000 distinct CDR3 sequences, about 24% appearing once. Material for sequencing was blood, either unsorted or a sorted T cell fraction (not recorded which). The receptor source for this set is a human donor who was either an allogeneic HSCT recipient or a stem cell or donor lymphocyte infusion donor (not recorded which). It is not recorded whose cells these are; they may come from a transplant donor.

This clonotype was detected only a few times. The chain has TRBV20-1 and TRBJ2-2; D gene unclear. Germline lookup yields CDR1 DFQATT and CDR2 SNEGSKA (reference sequence). The CDR3 contains 14 residues. Trimming took 4 bases from V and 3 from J, leaving 12 bases between them. The CDR3 loop is CSAILKWYTGELFF. Written as DNA, the CDR3 is TGCAGTGCTATCCTTAAATGGTACACCGGGGAGCTGTTTTTT.

This rearrangement joins TRBV27 to TRBJ2-7; D not resolved. Germline V gene lookup returns CDR1 MNHEY and CDR2 SMNVEV (reference sequence). The CDR3 runs 13 residues. Trimming shortened V by 8 bases and J by 0 bases, and 11 bases separated the two germline ends. The CDR3 loop reads CASAVTDSYEQYF. The CDR3 DNA reads TGTGCCAGCGCGGTGACCGACTCCTACGAGCAGTACTTC.

This clonotype turned up a few times. The CDR3 DNA is TGTGCCAGCACCGGGACCGGAAGGGGGGAGCTGTTTTTT. Its protein product is CASTGTGRGELFF. V gene TRBV12-3 or TRBV12-4 combines with J gene TRBJ2-2, with D perhaps assigned TRBD1 or TRBD2 (5 bases each). V gave up 7 bases and J gave up 8 bases, with 14 bases separating them. The CDR3 covers 13 residues.

In its sample, this clonotype was seen a few times. This rearrangement joins TRBV24-1 to TRBJ1-1; unclear D gene. CDR1 and CDR2 (germline): KGHDR, SFDVKD. Trimming pared 9 bases from V and 3 bases from J, leaving 4 bases between. The CDR3 extends over 10 amino acids. CDR3 protein: CATPHTEAFF. CDR3 DNA sequence: TGTGCCACCCCTCACACTGAAGCTTTCTTT.

This clonotype was observed many times. V and J are TRBV3-1 and TRBJ2-7, with TRBD1 matching 9 bases. The CDR3 is 13 amino acids. The germline V gene has CDR1 LGHDT and CDR2 YNNKEL (reference sequence). Trimming took 4 bases from V and 4 from J; bases not matched to a gene: 2. The CDR3 DNA sequence: TGTGCCAGCAGCCCGGGACAGGGTTACGAGCAGTACTTC. Amino acid sequence: CASSPGQGYEQYF.

A few counts support this clonotype. The chain employs TRBV12-3 or TRBV12-4 and TRBJ1-2; no clear D gene. V lost 5 bases to trimming and J lost 5 bases, with 12 bases between them. The CDR3 totals 13 residues. CDR3 in amino acids: CASSPSDGYGYTF. For the CDR3, the DNA is TGTGCCAGCAGTCCCTCGGACGGATATGGCTACACCTTC.

The CDR3 region has the DNA TGTGCCAGCAGCCGAACAGGGAATGGAAACACCATATATTTT. Protein: CASSRTGNGNTIYF. This chain links TRBV12-3 or TRBV12-4 with TRBJ1-3, with D possibly being TRBD1 (6 bases). V lost 6 bases, J lost 3 bases, and 12 bases lay in between. The length of the CDR3 is 14 residues.

This clonotype was recorded at least ten times. The J gene is TRBJ2-3, the V gene TRBV12-3 or TRBV12-4; D remains unclear. Trimming shortened V by 4 bases and J by 6 bases, and 2 bases separated the two germline ends. This CDR3 comprises 10 residues. Here the CDR3 reads CASSSDTQYF. The CDR3 DNA reads as TGTGCCAGCAGTTCTGATACGCAGTATTTT.

The chain carries TRBV10-3 and TRBJ2-7; 10 positions agree with TRBD1. The germline gives CDR1 ENHRY, CDR2 SYGVKD. Unmatched junction bases numbered 7, after V lost 11 bases and J lost 0 bases. The CDR3 contains 14 residues. This CDR3 reads CAAVGQGSSYEQYF. In DNA, the CDR3 is TGTGCCGCAGTGGGACAGGGGAGCTCCTACGAGCAGTACTTC.

This clonotype was seen more than once but under ten times. This chain joins TRBV5-1 and TRBJ1-2; D unclear. The CDR3 length is 15 residues. Trimming took 2 bases from V and 3 from J, leaving 14 bases between them. Germline V CDR1 and CDR2: SGHRS, YFSETQ. Written as DNA, the CDR3 is TGCGCCAGCAGCTTAACCAGACCCGGTGACTATGGCTACACCTTC. This gives the protein CASSLTRPGDYGYTF.

The genes are TRBV14 and TRBJ2-7; 8 bases line up with TRBD2. Germline values: CDR1 SGHDN, CDR2 FVKESK. Trimming removed 0 bases from V and 2 bases from J; junction bases left unmatched: 6. The CDR3 runs to 16 residues. The CDR3 DNA reads TGTGCCAGCAGCCAAGACACAGCGGGAGTGCCCTACGAGCAGTACTTC. This sequence encodes CASSQDTAGVPYEQYF.

The CDR3 DNA reads TGTGCCAGCAGTGAATTAGGTCTAGCCTACGAGCAGTACTTC. Protein sequence: CASSELGLAYEQYF. V gene TRBV6-1 combines with J gene TRBJ2-7, with D unclear. The V end lost 2 bases, the J end lost 2 bases, and 10 bases lay between the germline ends. CDR1 and CDR2 from the germline V gene are MNHNS and SASEGT. The CDR3 covers 14 residues.

This clonotype was recorded at least ten times. The V gene is TRBV6-2 or TRBV6-3, the J gene TRBJ1-1; D is uncertain. CDR1 is MNHEY, CDR2 SVGEGT, per germline. The V and J ends lost 6 bases and 0 bases respectively, with 23 bases between them. The CDR3 spans 18 residues. CDR3 DNA: TGTGCCAGCAGGCCTCTTCCCCTAGGGAGAAAGATGAACACTGAAGCTTTCTTT. Translated: CASRPLPLGRKMNTEAFF.

V gene TRBV11-1 combines with J gene TRBJ2-1, with D tentatively TRBD1 or TRBD2 (5 bases each). Germline V lookup: CDR1 SGHAT, CDR2 FQDESV (reference sequence). Trimming shortened V by 4 bases and J by 10 bases, and 14 bases separated the two germline ends. There are 13 residues in the CDR3. DNA for the CDR3: TGTGCCAGCAGCTGGACCCGGGACCTCGAGCAGTTCTTC. It yields the protein CASSWTRDLEQFF.

The chain joins TRBV7-2 to TRBJ2-1, with 10 bases that match TRBD2. The CDR3 contains 15 residues. CDR1 and CDR2 from the germline V gene are SGHTA and FQGNSA. V dropped 3 bases and J dropped 12; count of bases not matched to a gene: 11. The CDR3 sequence is CASSLASGRARAQFF. The CDR3, as DNA: TGTGCCAGCAGCTTGGCAAGCGGGAGGGCCAGGGCGCAGTTCTTC.

The chain couples TRBV4-1 to TRBJ1-2; 10 bases map to TRBD1. CDR3 length: 17 amino acids. Unmatched junction bases numbered 10, after V lost 3 bases and J lost 3 bases. CDR1 is MGHRA and CDR2 is YSYEKL in the germline V gene. CDR3 nucleotide sequence: TGCGCCAGCAGCCAGCGAGAGACAGGGGGCCGTCACTATGGCTACACCTTC. This encodes CASSQRETGGRHYGYTF.

The chain carries TRBV5-4 and TRBJ2-5, with 10 bases that match TRBD1. The length of the CDR3 is 14 residues. V trimming: 3 bases; J trimming: 2 bases; junction bases outside the gene matches: 1. CDR1 SGHNT and CDR2 YYREEE come from the germline V gene (reference sequence). The CDR3 protein is CASSWTGGQETQYF. DNA for the CDR3: TGTGCCAGCAGCTGGACAGGGGGACAAGAGACCCAGTACTTC.

The sample holds a few counts of this clonotype. V and J are TRBV3-1 and TRBJ2-3; possible D gene TRBD1, 5 bases. From germline, CDR1 is LGHDT and CDR2 YNNKEL (reference sequence). V was trimmed by 0 bases and J by 5 bases, leaving 15 bases between them. CDR3 length: 16 residues. The CDR3 sequence is CASSQDPAGLGDTQYF. CDR3 DNA: TGTGCCAGCAGCCAAGATCCGGCAGGGTTAGGAGATACGCAGTATTTT.

The chain uses TRBV20-1 and TRBJ2-1, with 10 nucleotides matching TRBD1. The V gene's germline CDR1 is DFQATT and CDR2 SNEGSKA (reference sequence). After removal of 4 bases from V and 9 bases from J, the junction contained 6 bases not matched to a gene. The CDR3 is 13 amino acids. CDR3 protein: CSATGTGETEQFF. DNA for the CDR3: TGCAGTGCTACTGGGACAGGGGAGACTGAGCAGTTCTTC.

The sample holds a few counts of this clonotype. The J gene is TRBJ2-1, the V gene TRBV5-1; possible D gene TRBD2, 6 bases. With 4 bases removed from V and 0 bases from J, the gap between germline ends came to 23 bases. The CDR3 covers 19 residues. From germline, CDR1 is SGHRS and CDR2 YFSETQ. CDR3 nucleotide sequence: TGCGCCAGCAGCCCTTGGAGGGCTGGAAAACTTAGCTCCTACAATGAGCAGTTCTTC. As protein: CASSPWRAGKLSSYNEQFF.

The V and J genes are TRBV5-1 and TRBJ2-1; 8 nucleotides match TRBD1. The CDR3 is made up of 15 amino acids. The trim removed 4 bases at V and 8 bases at J, leaving 11 bases unmatched. Germline V gene lookup returns CDR1 SGHRS and CDR2 YFSETQ. CDR3 sequence: CASSGRTGTTDEQFF. The CDR3 nucleotides read TGCGCCAGCAGCGGCCGGACAGGGACAACCGATGAGCAGTTCTTC.

The rearrangement joins TRBV30 to TRBJ2-1; D gene unclear. CDR3 length: 13 residues. The germline CDR1 and CDR2 sequences are GTSNPN and SVGIG (reference sequence). Trimming cost V 4 bases and J 2 bases, with 9 bases left between them. This chain's CDR3 is CAWMYSPYNEQFF. As DNA, the CDR3 is TGTGCCTGGATGTACTCTCCCTACAATGAGCAGTTCTTC.

The J gene is TRBJ2-1, the V gene TRBV12-3 or TRBV12-4, with 8 positions matching TRBD2. The CDR3 contains 15 residues. The V segment lost 7 bases and the J segment 3 bases; nucleotides outside the gene matches: 8. In nucleotides, the CDR3 is TGTGCCAGCACCGGGACTAGGGTTTACTACAATGAGCAGTTCTTC. Residues: CASTGTRVYYNEQFF.

This sequence joins TRBV9 and TRBJ1-2; 7 bases line up with TRBD1. The V segment lost 3 bases and the J segment 5 bases; nucleotides outside the gene matches: 16. The CDR3 runs to 17 residues. Looked up from germline, CDR1 is SGDLS and CDR2 is YYNGEE. The CDR3 spells CASSDPPQGLFRYGYTF. The CDR3 region has the DNA TGTGCCAGCAGCGACCCACCACAGGGGCTATTTCGGTATGGCTACACCTTC.

This clonotype showed up just a few times. The rearrangement joins TRBV20-1 to TRBJ1-4; 9 bases align to TRBD1. The V gene's germline CDR1 is DFQATT and CDR2 SNEGSKA (reference sequence). The CDR3 length is 18 residues. The trim removed 2 bases at V and 7 bases at J, leaving 17 bases unmatched. The CDR3 protein is CSARPIRDREELGEKLFF. CDR3 nucleotide sequence: TGCAGTGCTAGACCGATTAGGGACAGGGAGGAGTTGGGTGAAAAACTGTTTTTT.

This clonotype was recorded many times. This chain connects TRBV6-2 or TRBV6-3 to TRBJ2-1, with 8 bases that match TRBD2. CDR1 and CDR2 (germline): MNHEY, SVGEGT. The CDR3 is made up of 15 amino acids. With V trimmed by 5 bases and J by 6 bases, 9 bases remained unmatched. The CDR3 loop is CASSPTSVGANEQFF. The CDR3, as DNA: TGTGCCAGCAGTCCGACTAGCGTGGGGGCCAATGAGCAGTTCTTC.

The V call is TRBV5-1, the J call TRBJ2-3, with D possibly being TRBD2 (6 bases). CDR3 length: 16 residues. Germline CDR1 is SGHRS and CDR2 is YFSETQ. Trimming left V 2 bases short and J 6 bases short, with 19 bases between. CDR3 coding DNA: TGCGCCAGCAGCTTTGGAGTCCGGGGGTTGGTGGATACGCAGTATTTT. Translating gives CASSFGVRGLVDTQYF.

This clonotype was observed a handful of times. The chain uses TRBV30 and TRBJ2-5, with unresolved D. The germline CDR1 and CDR2 sequences are GTSNPN and SVGIG (reference sequence). The CDR3 has 15 amino acids. Trimming took off 0 bases at V and 1 base at J, with 12 bases between the two ends. In DNA form, the CDR3 reads TGTGCCTGGAGTGTGTTGGGTGTTCCCCAAGAGACCCAGTACTTC. This codes for CAWSVLGVPQETQYF.

The chain uses TRBV25-1 and TRBJ2-7; 11 bases are a match to TRBD2. The germline CDR1 and CDR2 sequences are MGHDK and SYGVNS. Unmatched junction bases numbered 9, after V lost 4 bases and J lost 7 bases. The CDR3 is 15 residues long. CDR3 sequence: CASSATARLAGEQYF. For the CDR3, the DNA is TGTGCCAGCAGTGCCACTGCCCGACTAGCGGGAGAGCAGTACTTC.

This clonotype was observed a handful of times. The chain uses TRBV9 and TRBJ1-2; tentatively, D is TRBD1 (6 bases). V was cut by 3 bases and J by 4 bases, with 16 bases left in between. Germline values: CDR1 SGDLS, CDR2 YYNGEE. This CDR3 spans 15 amino acids. This CDR3 reads CASSGEGGHGYGYTF. As DNA, the CDR3 is TGTGCCAGCAGCGGTGAGGGGGGCCACGGCTATGGCTACACCTTC.